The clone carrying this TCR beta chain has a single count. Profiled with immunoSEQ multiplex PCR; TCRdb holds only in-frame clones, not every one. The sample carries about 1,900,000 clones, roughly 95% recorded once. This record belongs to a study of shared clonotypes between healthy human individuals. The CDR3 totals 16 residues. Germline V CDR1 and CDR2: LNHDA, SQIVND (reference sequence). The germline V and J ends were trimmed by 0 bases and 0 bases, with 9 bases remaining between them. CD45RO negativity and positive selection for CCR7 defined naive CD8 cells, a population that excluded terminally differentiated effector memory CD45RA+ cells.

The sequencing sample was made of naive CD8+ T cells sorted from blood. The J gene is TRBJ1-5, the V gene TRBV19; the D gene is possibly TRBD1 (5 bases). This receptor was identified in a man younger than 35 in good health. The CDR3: CASSIEGRYSNQPQHF. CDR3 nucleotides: TGTGCCAGTAGTATAGAGGGACGGTATAGCAATCAGCCCCAGCATTTT.